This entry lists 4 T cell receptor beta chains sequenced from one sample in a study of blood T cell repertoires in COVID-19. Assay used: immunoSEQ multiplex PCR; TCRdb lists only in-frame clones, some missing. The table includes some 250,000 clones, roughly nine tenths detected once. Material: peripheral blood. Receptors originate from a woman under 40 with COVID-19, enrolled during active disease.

The CDR3 here is CASSSILAGGRADTQYF. In nucleotides, the CDR3 is TGTGCCAGCAGCTCTATACTAGCGGGGGGCAGGGCAGATACGCAGTATTTT. The gene calls are TRBV7-8 and TRBJ2-3; 12 bases fit TRBD2. CDR3 length: 17 residues. Germline values: CDR1 SGHVS, CDR2 FQNEAQ. Losses at the gene ends were 4 bases for V and 4 bases for J; bases not matched to a gene: 9.

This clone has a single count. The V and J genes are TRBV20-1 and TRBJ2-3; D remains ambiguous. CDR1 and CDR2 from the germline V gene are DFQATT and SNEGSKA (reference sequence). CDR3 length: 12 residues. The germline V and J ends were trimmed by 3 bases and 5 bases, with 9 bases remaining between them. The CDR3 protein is CSASRLQDTQYF. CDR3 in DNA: TGCAGTGCTAGTCGACTTCAAGATACGCAGTATTTT.

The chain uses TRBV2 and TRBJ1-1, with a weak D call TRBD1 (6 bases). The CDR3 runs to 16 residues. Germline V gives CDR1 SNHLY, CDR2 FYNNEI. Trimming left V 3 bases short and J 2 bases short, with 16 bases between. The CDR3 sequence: CASSDGGGGGNTEAFF. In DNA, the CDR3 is TGTGCCAGCAGTGATGGGGGCGGAGGAGGTAACACTGAAGCTTTCTTT.

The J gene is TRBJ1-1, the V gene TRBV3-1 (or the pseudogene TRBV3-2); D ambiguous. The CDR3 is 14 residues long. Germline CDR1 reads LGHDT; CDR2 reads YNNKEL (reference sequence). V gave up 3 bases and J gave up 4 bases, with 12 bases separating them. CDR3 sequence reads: CASSHPGTVTEAFF. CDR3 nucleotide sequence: TGTGCCAGCAGCCATCCCGGTACGGTCACTGAAGCTTTCTTT.